These 26 T cell receptor beta chains share one sample of origin, sequenced in a study of shared clonotypes between healthy human individuals. TCRdb keeps only in-frame clones here, not all; method: immunoSEQ multiplex PCR. The table includes about 2,100,000 clones, 85% to 95% detected once. The naive CD8 subset, CD45RO-negative cells positively selected for CCR7, excluded terminally differentiated effector memory CD45RA+ cells. What was sequenced was naive CD8+ T cells from PBMCs. Every receptor here comes from a young man in good health. Some clones in this sample may be carry-over from other donors' samples.

V usage is TRBV9 and J usage is TRBJ1-6, with D hard to call. Trimming shortened V by 4 bases and J by 7 bases, and 15 bases separated the two germline ends. Germline CDR1 is SGDLS and CDR2 is YYNGEE. The CDR3 consists of 15 residues. Here the CDR3 DNA reads TGTGCCAGCAGCCTCGCTGCGGAGCGAAATTCACCCCTCCACTTT. Protein sequence: CASSLAAERNSPLHF.

The gene calls are TRBV7-8 and TRBJ1-5, with TRBD1 identical over 7 bases. Germline V gives CDR1 SGHVS, CDR2 FQNEAQ. The CDR3 loop spans 13 amino acids. Trimming removed 4 bases from V and 7 bases from J; junction bases left unmatched: 4. CDR3 amino acids: CASSSQGYQPQHF. The CDR3, as DNA: TGTGCCAGCAGCTCACAGGGGTACCAGCCCCAGCATTTT.

V usage is TRBV5-4 and J usage is TRBJ2-2, with unresolved D. Between the trimmed V and J ends, which lost 4 bases and 2 bases, there was a span of 15 bases. The CDR3 runs 16 residues. The V gene's germline CDR1 is SGHNT and CDR2 YYREEE (reference sequence). CDR3 bases: TGTGCCAGCAGCCCGGCTGGGATCGGTAACACCGGGGAGCTGTTTTTT. The encoded protein is CASSPAGIGNTGELFF.

The V call is TRBV28, the J call TRBJ1-2; D is uncertain. V lost 5 bases, J lost 7 bases, and 8 bases lay in between. The CDR3 runs 11 residues. The germline V gene has CDR1 MDHEN and CDR2 SYDVKM. CDR3 in amino acids: CASSPDFGYTF. In DNA, the CDR3 is TGTGCCAGCAGTCCTGACTTTGGCTACACCTTC.

As regards this clone: The sample carries other DNA sequences with the same CDR3. The V and J genes are TRBV27 and TRBJ1-5, with D possibly being TRBD1 (5 bases). Trimming removed 6 bases at V and 2 bases at J, with 8 bases between. Germline V gene data show CDR1 as MNHEY and CDR2 as SMNVEV (reference sequence). The CDR3 is 13 residues long. The chain's CDR3 is CASSWGGNQPQHF. The CDR3 nucleotides are TGTGCCAGCAGCTGGGGGGGCAATCAGCCCCAGCATTTT.

As regards this clone: Within the sample, other DNA sequences also encode this same CDR3. This sequence joins TRBV7-9 and TRBJ2-2; D remains ambiguous. The V end lost 5 bases, the J end lost 8 bases, and 9 bases lay between the germline ends. This CDR3 has 12 residues. CDR1 and CDR2 from the germline V gene are SEHNR and FQNEAQ (reference sequence). CDR3 coding DNA: TGTGCCAGCAGCCCCCGCCGGGGGGAGCTGTTTTTT. This gives the protein CASSPRRGELFF.

This chain joins TRBV18 and TRBJ2-7; D gene unclear. The CDR3 consists of 13 residues. The germline V and J ends were trimmed by 3 bases and 3 bases, with 9 bases remaining between them. Germline CDR1 reads KGHSH; CDR2 reads LQKENI. CDR3 nucleotide sequence: TGTGCCAGCTCACCTCGGTGGAACTACGAGCAGTACTTC. Amino acids: CASSPRWNYEQYF.

Details on this clone: The sample holds other DNA sequences that translate to the same CDR3. The V call is TRBV9, the J call TRBJ2-7; no clear D gene. CDR1 and CDR2 from the germline V gene are SGDLS and YYNGEE. The CDR3 is made up of 14 amino acids. The V end was cut by 4 bases, the J end by 0 bases, with 11 bases between. The CDR3 coding sequence is TGTGCCAGCAGCCCCGGCTATAGCTCCTACGAGCAGTACTTC. It yields the protein CASSPGYSSYEQYF.

The rearrangement uses TRBV7-9 and TRBJ2-2; D possibly corresponds to TRBD2 (6 bases). This CDR3 is built from 16 residues. V was trimmed by 1 base and J by 6 bases, leaving 15 bases between them. Germline V gene sequence: CDR1 SEHNR, CDR2 FQNEAQ (reference sequence). CDR3 region: CASSLGARRVSGELFF. The DNA of the CDR3 is TGTGCCAGCAGCTTAGGAGCAAGGAGGGTCTCCGGGGAGCTGTTTTTT.

This clone was detected a few times. J is TRBJ1-5 and V is TRBV6-5, with unresolved D. V lost 2 bases and J 5 bases, leaving 7 bases between the germline ends. CDR1 is MNHEY and CDR2 is SVGAGI in the germline V gene. This CDR3 region has 13 residues. DNA of the CDR3: TGTGCCAGCAGTTACCGGCGGGATCAGCCCCAGCATTTT. Translated, it gives CASSYRRDQPQHF.

This sequence joins TRBV6-5 and TRBJ2-2, with 9 bases that match TRBD2. Germline CDR1 is MNHEY and CDR2 is SVGAGI. The trim removed 5 bases at V and 5 bases at J, leaving 6 bases unmatched. The CDR3 consists of 15 residues. The CDR3 protein is CASSPGLASTGELFF. The CDR3 DNA follows: TGTGCCAGCAGTCCCGGACTAGCGAGTACCGGGGAGCTGTTTTTT.

This rearrangement joins TRBV7-6 to TRBJ2-5, with a tentative D call TRBD2 (6 bases). The CDR3 runs 13 residues. Per the germline V gene, CDR1 is SGHVS and CDR2 is FNYEAQ. Trimming took off 1 base at V and 5 bases at J, with 8 bases between the two ends. CDR3 protein: CASSLVEGETQYF. CDR3 coding DNA: TGTGCCAGCAGCTTAGTGGAGGGTGAGACCCAGTACTTC.

Turning to this clone: Other DNA sequences of this sample code for an identical CDR3. Written as DNA, the CDR3 is TGTGCCAGCAGCCCTCGGGGGGAAAAACTGTTTTTT. Residues: CASSPRGEKLFF. This chain uses TRBV28 with TRBJ1-4, with D possibly matching TRBD1 (5 bases). CDR1 MDHEN and CDR2 SYDVKM come from the germline V gene. Trimming removed 6 bases at V and 8 bases at J, with 10 bases between. This CDR3 has 12 amino acids.

The J gene is TRBJ2-7, the V gene TRBV12-5, with D perhaps TRBD1 (10 bases). This CDR3 is built from 16 residues. From germline, CDR1 is LGHNT and CDR2 FRNRAP. CDR3 nucleotides: TGTGCCGGCGGGGGGGACAGGGGTCCCCCCTCCTACGAGCAGTACTTC. Amino acid sequence: CAGGGDRGPPSYEQYF.

The chain couples TRBV4-1 to TRBJ2-1; weak D call: TRBD2 (5 bases). V lost 1 base and J lost 10, with 17 bases in between. This CDR3 is built from 15 residues. Germline V gives CDR1 MGHRA, CDR2 YSYEKL. The CDR3 sequence is CASSQVSSRMEEQFF. The CDR3 DNA is TGCGCCAGCAGCCAAGTATCTAGCCGGATGGAAGAGCAGTTCTTC.

The chain employs TRBV11-2 and TRBJ2-1, with D tentatively TRBD2 (5 bases). CDR1 is SGHAT and CDR2 is FQNNGV in the germline V gene. V lost 5 bases to trimming and J lost 12 bases, with 23 bases between them. This CDR3 is 15 amino acids long. The CDR3 nucleotides read TGTGCCAGCAGCCCAAGATCGGAGGCTAGGGTCTTGCAGTTCTTC. Residues: CASSPRSEARVLQFF.

The chain is built from TRBV4-1 and TRBJ2-7, with D possibly matching TRBD2 (6 bases). The CDR3 spans 17 residues. Germline loops: CDR1 MGHRA, CDR2 YSYEKL. V was shortened by 2 bases and J by 10 bases, with 27 bases between the two germline ends. In DNA form, the CDR3 reads TGCGCCAGCAGCCAATGGAACTCCGTGGGACTCGCCCTTTGTCAGTACTTC. Translated: CASSQWNSVGLALCQYF.

This chain connects TRBV4-2 to TRBJ2-1; 7 nucleotides align to TRBD2. Germline V gives CDR1 LGHNA, CDR2 YNFKEQ. Losses at the gene ends were 3 bases for V and 5 bases for J; bases not matched to a gene: 4. CDR3 length: 14 amino acids. The CDR3 is CASSHGDYHNEQFF. The CDR3 nucleotides read TGTGCCAGCAGCCATGGGGACTACCACAATGAGCAGTTCTTC.

This sequence joins TRBV7-3 and TRBJ2-1, with D unclear. V lost 5 bases and J lost 0, with 11 bases in between. Germline assignment: CDR1 SGHTA and CDR2 FQGTGA. The CDR3 contains 15 residues. The CDR3 protein is CASSLPGSSYNEQFF. Written as DNA, the CDR3 is TGTGCCAGCAGCCTACCCGGTAGCTCCTACAATGAGCAGTTCTTC.

This chain's CDR3 is CASSVKGDQPQHF. In nucleotides, the CDR3 is TGTGCCAGCAGTGTTAAGGGGGACCAGCCCCAGCATTTT. The V gene is TRBV6-1, the J gene TRBJ1-5, with D maybe TRBD1 (6 bases). Looked up from germline, CDR1 is MNHNS and CDR2 is SASEGT. V dropped 4 bases and J dropped 7 bases, with 11 bases sitting between them. The CDR3 has 13 residues.

CDR3 amino acids: CASSSGLRGNTEAFF. For the CDR3, the DNA is TGTGCCAGCAGTTCTGGGCTAAGGGGGAACACTGAAGCTTTCTTT. The chain employs TRBV27 and TRBJ1-1, with D possibly matching TRBD1 (5 bases). The V gene's germline CDR1 is MNHEY and CDR2 SMNVEV (reference sequence). The length of the CDR3 is 15 residues. V lost 4 bases and J 1 base, leaving 13 bases between the germline ends.

The chain uses TRBV11-2 and TRBJ2-1; 7 nucleotides agree with TRBD2. With 4 bases clipped from V and 7 bases from J, the junction kept 13 bases outside the gene matches. CDR3 length equals 16 residues. Germline CDR1 reads SGHAT; CDR2 reads FQNNGV. Written as DNA, the CDR3 is TGTGCCAGCAGCTCCCAGCCCGCGTGGGGGGGAAATGAGCAGTTCTTC. As protein: CASSSQPAWGGNEQFF. The full variable domain, with the rest looked up from reference TRBV11-2 and TRBJ2-1, is EAGVAQSPRYKIIEKRQSVAFWCNPISGHATLYWYQQILGQGPKLLIQFQNNGVVDDSQLPKDRFSAERLKGVDSTLKIQPAKLEDSAVYLCASSSQPAWGGNEQFFGPGTRLTVL.

This chain uses TRBV13 with TRBJ1-2; 10 bases are shared with TRBD1. The CDR3 sequence is 17 residues long. V gave up 5 bases and J gave up 4 bases; unmatched junction bases: 13. Per germline, CDR1 PRHDT and CDR2 FYEKMQ (reference sequence). For the CDR3, the DNA is TGTGCCAGCAGCACTCGGGACAGGGGAAAAGGGCGCTATGGCTACACCTTC. Translation: CASSTRDRGKGRYGYTF.

CDR3 amino acids: CASSLPTEWLDTQYF. The CDR3 DNA reads TGTGCCAGCAGCTTGCCCACGGAATGGTTGGATACGCAGTATTTT. V usage is TRBV5-6 and J usage is TRBJ2-3; D is unclear. The CDR3 extends over 15 amino acids. The germline V and J ends were trimmed by 1 base and 6 bases, with 15 bases remaining between them. Germline assignment: CDR1 SGHDT and CDR2 YYEEEE.

The gene calls are TRBV27 and TRBJ2-7; 11 nucleotides align to TRBD2. Germline lookup yields CDR1 MNHEY and CDR2 SMNVEV (reference sequence). The CDR3 covers 15 residues. Trimming at V came to 6 bases and at J to 2 bases, leaving 6 bases not matched to a gene. Here the CDR3 reads CASSVRLAGPYEQYF. CDR3 in DNA: TGTGCCAGCAGCGTAAGACTAGCGGGGCCCTACGAGCAGTACTTC.

This chain uses TRBV4-1 with TRBJ1-1; TRBD1 matches at 7 bases. Germline V gives CDR1 MGHRA, CDR2 YSYEKL. With 4 bases clipped from V and 3 bases from J, the junction kept 8 bases outside the gene matches. There are 15 residues in the CDR3. The CDR3 region is CASSLDRRMDTEAFF. Written as DNA, the CDR3 is TGCGCCAGCAGCCTGGACAGGCGAATGGACACTGAAGCTTTCTTT.